Listed here are 30 T cell receptor beta chains from one sample, sequenced in a study of Ad26.COV2.S vaccination and SARS-CoV-2 variants. Sequencing used immunoSEQ multiplex PCR; TCRdb keeps in-frame clones, though not all of them. Of 250,000 to 300,000 clones listed, about 90% were seen once; the top ten hold about 3.1%. The treatment denotes: over 15 received Ad26.COV2.S at low or high dose, single or two shots; several received placebo; per-sample allocation not given. The samples date from day 63 after the first vaccine or placebo injection. The sample consisted of peripheral blood, taken in a trial of Ad26.COV2.S vaccine versus placebo. The receptors derive from a person aged 18-65 years who received the Ad26.COV2.S COVID-19 vaccine or a placebo.

This clone has a single count. The V gene is TRBV11-2, the J gene TRBJ1-1; unclear D gene. CDR1 is SGHAT and CDR2 is FQNNGV in the germline V gene. The CDR3 has 13 amino acids. Trimming removed 5 bases at V and 3 bases at J, with 10 bases between. CDR3 region: CASSRTGDTEAFF. CDR3 DNA: TGTGCCAGCAGCCGGACGGGAGACACTGAAGCTTTCTTT.

The table lists this clone with a few counts. The V and J genes are TRBV9 and TRBJ2-3; D is unclear. The CDR3 spans 15 residues. Germline V gene data show CDR1 as SGDLS and CDR2 as YYNGEE. V was clipped by 4 bases and J by 2 bases, with 14 bases between them. The CDR3: CASSLRPLLTDTQYF. The CDR3 nucleotides are TGTGCCAGCAGCTTAAGACCGCTCCTCACAGATACGCAGTATTTT.

J is TRBJ2-2 and V is TRBV7-6; 9 bases match TRBD1. CDR1 is SGHVS and CDR2 is FNYEAQ in the germline V gene. The CDR3 is 19 amino acids. The junction had 17 bases not matched to a gene; V was cut back by 3 bases and J by 6 bases. CDR3 protein: CASSLGHTGGIGMAGELFF. In DNA form, the CDR3 reads TGTGCCAGCAGCTTGGGACATACAGGGGGCATCGGTATGGCCGGGGAGCTGTTTTTT.

J is TRBJ2-7 and V is TRBV2, with D possibly being TRBD1 (6 bases). The CDR3 consists of 11 residues. V lost 3 bases, J lost 13 bases, and 13 bases lay in between. CDR1 is SNHLY, CDR2 FYNNEI, per germline. CDR3 region: CASSDYRDTYF. The DNA for the CDR3 is TGTGCCAGCAGTGACTATCGGGACACTTACTTC.

The genes are TRBV28 and TRBJ1-1, with D maybe TRBD1 (6 bases). The CDR3 runs to 15 residues. Trimming shortened V by 7 bases and J by 1 base, and 16 bases separated the two germline ends. Looked up from germline, CDR1 is MDHEN and CDR2 is SYDVKM. CDR3 amino acids: CASTQVGGANTEAFF. The DNA of the CDR3 is TGTGCCAGCACTCAAGTGGGGGGCGCGAACACTGAAGCTTTCTTT.

The V call is TRBV7-8, the J call TRBJ2-5, with a tentative D call TRBD1 (6 bases). V was trimmed by 5 bases and J by 5 bases, leaving 15 bases between them. The germline gives CDR1 SGHVS, CDR2 FQNEAQ. The CDR3 extends over 14 amino acids. DNA for the CDR3: TGTGCCAGCAGCCGAGGGACACCCCCGGAGACCCAGTACTTC. It yields the protein CASSRGTPPETQYF.

The chain has TRBV5-1 and TRBJ2-7; maybe TRBD1 (5 bases). Germline V gene data show CDR1 as SGHRS and CDR2 as YFSETQ. The CDR3 consists of 13 residues. The V and J ends lost 0 bases and 7 bases respectively, with 11 bases between them. The DNA for the CDR3 is TGCGCCAGCAGCTTGGAGTCAGGGTATGAGCAGTACTTC. Translated, it gives CASSLESGYEQYF.

The chain uses TRBV29-1 and TRBJ1-2; 9 bases match TRBD1. The CDR3 has 14 amino acids. Germline values: CDR1 SQVTM, CDR2 ANQGSEA. The V segment lost 3 bases and the J segment 6 bases; nucleotides outside the gene matches: 8. For the CDR3, the DNA is TGCAGCGTTGAGGGACAGGGAGCGGTAGATGGCTACACCTTC. Protein product: CSVEGQGAVDGYTF.

The rearrangement links TRBV7-2 to TRBJ2-7; D remains ambiguous. Per germline, CDR1 SGHTA and CDR2 FQGNSA. V lost 2 bases and J lost 6, with 14 bases in between. This CDR3 comprises 14 residues. The CDR3 region is CASSLLGLLGEQYF. In DNA, the CDR3 is TGTGCCAGCAGCTTACTCGGCCTCCTGGGCGAGCAGTACTTC.

V gene TRBV7-9 combines with J gene TRBJ2-3, with a tentative D call TRBD1 (5 bases). Germline CDR1 SEHNR, CDR2 FQNEAQ (reference sequence). Trimming left V 3 bases short and J 1 base short, with 11 bases between. This CDR3 has 15 amino acids. The CDR3 loop reads CASSFSQGRTDTQYF. The DNA for the CDR3 is TGTGCCAGCAGCTTCTCCCAGGGCCGCACAGATACGCAGTATTTT.

Only a few counts were recorded for this clone. V gene TRBV7-9 combines with J gene TRBJ2-7; 14 nucleotides match TRBD2. The ends lost 5 bases at V and 1 base at J; junction bases unmatched: 7. CDR1 and CDR2 from the germline V gene are SEHNR and FQNEAQ (reference sequence). CDR3 length equals 17 residues. CDR3 amino acids: CASSPGTSGRGSYEQYF. In nucleotides, the CDR3 is TGTGCCAGCAGCCCTGGGACTAGCGGGAGAGGATCCTACGAGCAGTACTTC.

V is TRBV29-1 and J is TRBJ2-7; 14 bases fit TRBD2. Germline V gene lookup returns CDR1 SQVTM and CDR2 ANQGSEA. Trimming took 6 bases from V and 0 from J; bases not matched to a gene: 7. This CDR3 comprises 16 residues. The CDR3 bases are TGCAGCGTGGCGGGACTAGCGGGGGCTACCTCCTACGAGCAGTACTTC. This translates into CSVAGLAGATSYEQYF.

This sequence joins TRBV5-1 and TRBJ1-1; 7 bases fit TRBD1. Germline V gene lookup returns CDR1 SGHRS and CDR2 YFSETQ. V shed 3 bases, J shed 0 bases, and the junction held 2 bases outside the gene matches. CDR3 length: 14 amino acids. CDR3 amino acids: CASSWGQMNTEAFF. The CDR3 bases are TGCGCCAGCAGCTGGGGACAGATGAACACTGAAGCTTTCTTT.

The rearrangement links TRBV5-6 to TRBJ2-5; possible D gene TRBD2, 6 bases. This CDR3 spans 19 amino acids. V gave up 0 bases and J gave up 0 bases, with 21 bases separating them. Germline V gives CDR1 SGHDT, CDR2 YYEEEE. CDR3 in amino acids: CASSLEITSTDEYQETQYF. For the CDR3, the DNA is TGTGCCAGCAGCTTGGAGATTACTAGCACCGATGAGTACCAAGAGACCCAGTACTTC.

V is TRBV6-8 and J is TRBJ1-2; D not certain. In germline, CDR1 is MNHGY, CDR2 SAAAGT. This CDR3 is built from 11 residues. V was pared by 8 bases and J by 3 bases, with 7 bases between. The CDR3 DNA follows: TGTGCCAGCCTCCCTTACTATGGCTACACCTTC. Translation gives CASLPYYGYTF.

This clone has just one count. The V and J genes are TRBV4-1 and TRBJ2-7; TRBD2 aligns across 12 bases. CDR1 is MGHRA and CDR2 is YSYEKL in the germline V gene. V was pared by 4 bases and J by 0 bases, with 10 bases of the junction left unmatched. The CDR3 length is 18 residues. CDR3 sequence: CASSRETSGRASSYEQYF. In DNA, the CDR3 is TGCGCCAGCAGCCGAGAGACTAGCGGGAGAGCTAGCTCCTACGAGCAGTACTTC.

The genes are TRBV18 and TRBJ2-5; 8 bases are shared with TRBD1. This CDR3 is built from 14 residues. Germline V gives CDR1 KGHSH, CDR2 LQKENI. V trimming: 6 bases; J trimming: 3 bases; junction bases outside the gene matches: 6. This CDR3 is CASSRTGPKETQYF. Written as DNA, the CDR3 is TGTGCCAGCTCTCGGACAGGGCCGAAAGAGACCCAGTACTTC.

The V gene is TRBV7-2, the J gene TRBJ2-5, with D tentatively TRBD2 (6 bases). CDR3 length: 14 residues. The germline V gene has CDR1 SGHTA and CDR2 FQGNSA. The V end was cut by 5 bases, the J end by 4 bases, with 14 bases between. The CDR3 DNA reads TGTGCCAGCAGCCCCAGCAGGAGGGGAGAGACCCAGTACTTC. This codes for CASSPSRRGETQYF.

V is TRBV12-3 or TRBV12-4 and J is TRBJ1-1, with D perhaps matching TRBD1 (6 bases). This CDR3 has 13 amino acids. V was pared by 3 bases and J by 5 bases, with 10 bases between. CDR3 nucleotide sequence: TGTGCCAGCAGTTTTCAGGGGCGGACTGAAGCTTTCTTT. This gives the protein CASSFQGRTEAFF.

The chain recombines TRBV11-2 with TRBJ2-7; TRBD2 agrees at 10 bases. Germline V gene data show CDR1 as SGHAT and CDR2 as FQNNGV. V lost 7 bases, J lost 1 base, and 1 base stayed unmatched. CDR3 size: 13 residues. This CDR3 reads CASTSGGSYEQYF. Written as DNA, the CDR3 is TGTGCCAGCACTAGCGGGGGATCCTACGAGCAGTACTTC.

The rearrangement uses TRBV2 and TRBJ2-7; 8 bases align to TRBD1. From germline, CDR1 is SNHLY and CDR2 FYNNEI. The CDR3 length is 15 residues. Trimming at V came to 7 bases and at J to 5 bases, leaving 13 bases not matched to a gene. CDR3 DNA sequence: TGTGCCAGCATCCTTCTTTCCCCAGGGGGCGACGAGCAGTACTTC. Protein: CASILLSPGGDEQYF.

V and J are TRBV19 and TRBJ1-5; D remains unclear. CDR1 is LNHDA, CDR2 SQIVND, per germline (reference sequence). Trimming removed 5 bases from V and 3 bases from J, with 5 bases in between. This CDR3 region has 12 residues. CDR3 amino acids: CASSENNQPQHF. CDR3 DNA sequence: TGTGCCAGTAGTGAGAACAATCAGCCCCAGCATTTT.

This clone was seen a single time. The chain recombines TRBV19 with TRBJ2-2, with TRBD2 matching over 11 bases. Germline V gene data show CDR1 as LNHDA and CDR2 as SQIVND (reference sequence). The CDR3 has 15 amino acids. Unmatched junction bases numbered 5, after V lost 6 bases and J lost 5 bases. CDR3 sequence: CASSPGLAETGELFF. The CDR3 DNA sequence: TGTGCCAGTAGCCCGGGACTAGCGGAGACCGGGGAGCTGTTTTTT.

The genes are TRBV9 and TRBJ1-1, with D perhaps TRBD1 (5 bases). Germline CDR1 reads SGDLS; CDR2 reads YYNGEE. The ends were cut back, 0 bases at V and 7 bases at J, with 7 bases in the middle. The CDR3 runs to 12 residues. The CDR3 loop reads CASSVAGGEAFF. CDR3 DNA sequence: TGTGCCAGCAGCGTAGCGGGGGGTGAAGCTTTCTTT.

The rearrangement links TRBV5-4 to TRBJ2-7; no definite D call. This CDR3 contains 14 residues. Trimming shortened V by 4 bases and J by 5 bases, and 16 bases separated the two germline ends. The V gene's germline CDR1 is SGHNT and CDR2 YYREEE (reference sequence). Written as DNA, the CDR3 is TGTGCCAGCAGCCTACTAACGGACCTGGACGAGCAGTACTTC. This encodes CASSLLTDLDEQYF.

The chain links TRBV3-1 (or the pseudogene TRBV3-2) to TRBJ2-2; 8 bases line up with TRBD2. Germline CDR1 and CDR2: LGHDT and YNNKEL (reference sequence). The CDR3 has 16 residues. Unmatched junction bases numbered 7, after V lost 4 bases and J lost 3 bases. The CDR3 is CASSPPGGGHTGELFF. Here the CDR3 DNA reads TGTGCCAGCAGCCCCCCTGGCGGGGGGCACACCGGGGAGCTGTTTTTT.

The J gene is TRBJ2-1, the V gene TRBV12-5; 8 positions agree with TRBD2. The CDR3 loop spans 16 amino acids. Germline V gene data show CDR1 as LGHNT and CDR2 as FRNRAP. Trimming took 1 base from V and 3 from J; bases not matched to a gene: 5. The CDR3: CASGLANRGGYNEQFF. CDR3 bases: TGTGCTAGTGGTTTGGCGAACCGGGGGGGCTACAATGAGCAGTTCTTC.

This clone has a single count. The CDR3 sequence is CASSLLLAGYTF. In DNA, the CDR3 is TGTGCCAGCAGCTTGTTATTAGCGGGCTACACCTTC. The J gene is TRBJ1-2, the V gene TRBV5-6; D is unresolved. The CDR3 has 12 residues. Trimming left V 1 base short and J 8 bases short, with 9 bases between. Looked up from germline, CDR1 is SGHDT and CDR2 is YYEEEE.

In its sample, this clone was seen once. The CDR3 DNA follows: TGTGCCAGCACCGAGGGGGCAATGGACACTGAAGCTTTCTTT. Protein: CASTEGAMDTEAFF. The chain uses TRBV5-4 and TRBJ1-1; 7 bases map to TRBD1. The CDR3 extends over 14 amino acids. V shed 6 bases and J 3 bases; nucleotides not matched to a gene: 8. Germline assignment: CDR1 SGHNT and CDR2 YYREEE (reference sequence).

The gene calls are TRBV5-1 and TRBJ2-5; D remains unclear. Germline CDR1 and CDR2: SGHRS and YFSETQ. CDR3 length: 13 amino acids. V was pared by 0 bases and J by 1 base, with 4 bases between. CDR3 DNA: TGCGCCAGCAGCTTGGGCAGCCAAGAGACCCAGTACTTC. The encoded protein is CASSLGSQETQYF. Based on the CDR3 plus reference TRBV5-1 and TRBJ2-5, the full variable domain is KAGVTQTPRYLIKTRGQQVTLSCSPISGHRSVSWYQQTPGQGLQFLFEYFSETQRNKGNFPGRFSGRQFSNSRSEMNVSTLELGDSALYLCASSLGSQETQYFGPGTRLLVL.